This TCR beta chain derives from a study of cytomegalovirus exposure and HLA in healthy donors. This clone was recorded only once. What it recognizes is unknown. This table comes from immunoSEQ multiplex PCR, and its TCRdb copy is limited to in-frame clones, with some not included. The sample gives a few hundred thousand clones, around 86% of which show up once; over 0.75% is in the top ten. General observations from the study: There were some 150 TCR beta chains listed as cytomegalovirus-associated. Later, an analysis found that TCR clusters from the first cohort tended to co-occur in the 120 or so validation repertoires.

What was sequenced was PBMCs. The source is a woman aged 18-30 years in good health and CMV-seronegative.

The CDR3 nucleotides read TGTGCCTCCGATCTAGAGGGAAACGGAAACACCATATATTTT. It yields the protein CASDLEGNGNTIYF. The rearrangement uses TRBV30 and TRBJ1-3; D gene unclear. V was shortened by 7 bases and J by 4 bases, with 17 bases between the two germline ends. The CDR3 has 14 residues. The germline CDR1 and CDR2 sequences are GTSNPN and SVGIG (reference sequence).